This T cell receptor beta chain is drawn from a study of cytomegalovirus exposure and HLA in healthy donors. At the level of the study: The study's early data release held about 85 million unique TCRs from HLA-typed donors.

Healthy bone marrow donors formed the donor group. PCR involved 60 Vbeta and 13 Jbeta primers. As handled by the study authors: A follow-up analysis tallied about 88 million unique TCR beta chains, roughly 11 million shared. Method: immunoSEQ multiplex PCR; TCRdb's copy keeps in-frame clones and lacks some. Clone size and V and J calls were adopted from that table, with D and trimming inferred from the DNA. The repertoire table contains 100,000 to 150,000 clones. Germline V gene data show CDR1 as SNHLY and CDR2 as FYNNEI. The CDR3 covers 12 residues. Trimming took off 8 bases at V and 5 bases at J, with 12 bases between the two ends.

The sequenced sample consisted of PBMCs. This TCR came from a man aged 30 to 39 in good health and CMV-seronegative. The chain combines TRBV2 with TRBJ2-5; TRBD2 is a possible D gene (6 bases). CDR3: CASFEGRETQYF. The CDR3 nucleotides are TGTGCCAGCTTTGAAGGGAGGGAGACCCAGTACTTC.